The 3 T cell receptor beta chains below all came from one sample that was sequenced in a study of Graves' ophthalmopathy and Graves' hyperthyroidism listed by TCRdb under 2018. Reads for this sample came from an Illumina HiSeq 2000. For repertoire sequencing, TCR beta CDR3 regions were amplified from RNA transcripts. The first round of RT-PCR was done with HTBI primers and the Qiagen OneStep RT-PCR kit, and was followed by a second round of multiplex PCR, then size selection and purification. TCRdb trimmed the raw reads at Q25, called clones with MiXCR and kept productive beta chains. Each CDR3 protein gets just one entry, which takes the most common genes and DNA from the rows behind it. This sample gives approximately 37,000 distinct CDR3 sequences in total; about 50% of them show up just once. Jointly, the top ten make up around 18% of the sample. Sequencing used peripheral blood. The receptors come from an adult man with Graves' ophthalmopathy.

The chain has TRBV6-5 and TRBJ2-7; D is perhaps TRBD2 (5 bases). Germline lookup yields CDR1 MNHEY and CDR2 SVGAGI. This CDR3 comprises 13 residues. The V end lost 5 bases, the J end lost 7 bases, and 15 bases lay between the germline ends. The CDR3 loop is CASSRDYFDEQYV. DNA of the CDR3: TGTGCCAGCAGTCGTGACTATTTTGATGAGCAGTACGTC.

This clonotype has ten or more counts. CDR3 protein: CASSPLGSGANTGELFF. The CDR3 DNA follows: TGTGCCAGCAGCCCATTAGGAAGCGGGGCGAACACCGGGGAGCTGTTTTTT. The chain has TRBV9 and TRBJ2-2, with 7 bases that match TRBD2. CDR1 and CDR2 from the germline V gene are SGDLS and YYNGEE. The CDR3 runs to 17 residues. After removal of 4 bases from V and 0 bases from J, the junction contained 9 bases not matched to a gene.

V is TRBV27 and J is TRBJ2-1, with 7 bases lining up with TRBD2. The germline CDR1 and CDR2 sequences are MNHEY and SMNVEV (reference sequence). Trimming cost V 11 bases and J 3 bases; bases outside gene matches: 13. The CDR3 has 15 amino acids. CDR3 residues: CAGCLSVAGYNEQFF. The CDR3 DNA follows: TGTGCCGGCTGTTTATCGGTAGCGGGCTACAATGAGCAGTTCTTC.